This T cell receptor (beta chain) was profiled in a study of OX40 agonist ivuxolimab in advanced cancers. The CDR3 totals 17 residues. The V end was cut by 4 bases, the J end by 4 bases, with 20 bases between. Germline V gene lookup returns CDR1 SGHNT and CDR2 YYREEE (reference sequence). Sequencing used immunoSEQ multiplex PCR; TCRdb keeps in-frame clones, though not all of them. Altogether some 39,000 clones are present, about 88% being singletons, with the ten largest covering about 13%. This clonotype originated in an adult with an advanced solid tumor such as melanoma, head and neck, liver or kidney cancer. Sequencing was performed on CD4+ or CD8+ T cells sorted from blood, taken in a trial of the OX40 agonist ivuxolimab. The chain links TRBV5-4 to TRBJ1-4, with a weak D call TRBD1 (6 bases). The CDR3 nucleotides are TGTGCCAGCAGCCCCCGCGGGCAGGGGACAATTAATGAAAAACTGTTTTTT. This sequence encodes CASSPRGQGTINEKLFF.